This TCR beta chain was recorded in a study of blood T cell repertoires in COVID-19. Study overall: Samples came from the United States, Italy and Spain, spanning acute and convalescent COVID-19. Sources were T cells, B-cell-depleted T cells, or PBMCs; the material itself was cDNA or gDNA.

Methods used by the authors: Reference gene primer amplification gave nucleated cell count estimates. This table comes from immunoSEQ multiplex PCR, and its TCRdb copy is limited to in-frame clones, with some not included. V and J calls and clone size are those listed in that table; D and trimming were worked out from the DNA. The sample lists around 200,000 clones, 88% occurring once. The CDR3 contains 13 residues. V shed 6 bases and J shed 2 bases, with 10 bases lying between them. Everyone who took part was 18 to 89 years old, and they came from about 25 US areas. V is TRBV12-3 or TRBV12-4 and J is TRBJ1-2, with D uncertain. The sequencing sample was made of PBMCs or T cells enriched from blood (not recorded which). The receptor was isolated from a young woman who had recovered from COVID-19. The CDR3 region is CASRPGTNYGYTF. CDR3 DNA: TGTGCCAGCAGGCCGGGAACGAACTATGGCTACACCTTC.